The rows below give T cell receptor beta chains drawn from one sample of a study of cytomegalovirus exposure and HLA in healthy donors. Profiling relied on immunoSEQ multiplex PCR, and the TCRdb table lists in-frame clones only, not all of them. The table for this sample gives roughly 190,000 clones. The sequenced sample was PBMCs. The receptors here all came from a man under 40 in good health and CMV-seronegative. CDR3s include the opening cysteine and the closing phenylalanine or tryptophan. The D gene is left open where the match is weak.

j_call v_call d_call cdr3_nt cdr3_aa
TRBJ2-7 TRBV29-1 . TGCAGCGCCCAGTCGGACAACTACGAGCAGTACTTC CSAQSDNYEQYF
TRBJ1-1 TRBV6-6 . TGTGCCAGCAGCCGAGCCCGGGACAAGAACACTGAAGCTTTCTTT CASSRARDKNTEAFF
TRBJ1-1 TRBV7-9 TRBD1 TGTGCCAGCAGCCCATCACAGGGGCCCACTGAAGCTTTCTTT CASSPSQGPTEAFF
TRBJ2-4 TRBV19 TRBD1 TGTGCCAGTAGTATTCCGGGACAGGGATGGGGCAAAAACATTCAGTACTTC CASSIPGQGWGKNIQYF
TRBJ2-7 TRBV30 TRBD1 TGTGCCTGGATCTTGGACAGGGCGGACGAGCAGTACTTC CAWILDRADEQYF
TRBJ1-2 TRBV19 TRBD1 TGTGCCAGTAGTCGTGACAGGGGATGTCTCTATGGCTACACCTTC CASSRDRGCLYGYTF
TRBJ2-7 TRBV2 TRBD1 TGTGCCAGCAGAGGTACAGGGGGGAACGAGCAGTACTTC CASRGTGGNEQYF
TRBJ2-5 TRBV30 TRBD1 TGTGCCTGGTACAGGGGTAATGGCCAAGAGACCCAGTACTTC CAWYRGNGQETQYF
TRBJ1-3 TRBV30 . TGTGCCTGGAGTGTACAACGGACGGGGTTGGGATCTGGAAACACCATATATTTT CAWSVQRTGLGSGNTIYF
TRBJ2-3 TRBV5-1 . TGCGCCAGCAGCTTGGGCCAGAGCACAGATACGCAGTATTTT CASSLGQSTDTQYF
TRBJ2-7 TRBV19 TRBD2 TGTGCCAGTAGTTCATCCGGGACTAGGGGCGAGCAGTACTTC CASSSSGTRGEQYF
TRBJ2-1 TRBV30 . TGTGCCTGGGCGCTACTACAAGATGAGCAGTTCTTC CAWALLQDEQFF
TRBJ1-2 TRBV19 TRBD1 TGTGCCAGTAGCTACGGACAGGGCGGTCATATGAACTATGGCTACACCTTC CASSYGQGGHMNYGYTF
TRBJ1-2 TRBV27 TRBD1 TGTGCCAGCAGTTCAGGGACAGCCTATGGCTACACCTTC CASSSGTAYGYTF
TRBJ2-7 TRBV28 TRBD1 TGTGCCAGCAGACAATACGGGACAGGGGTGGCCTACGAGCAGTACTTC CASRQYGTGVAYEQYF
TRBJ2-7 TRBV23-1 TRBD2 TGCGCCGGACCGGGTAGGGCCGGGACTAGCGACTCCTACGAGCAGTACTTC CAGPGRAGTSDSYEQYF
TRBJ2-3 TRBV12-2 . TGTGCAAGTCGCTTATTTCGGGGAGATAGCACAGATACGCAGTATTTT CASRLFRGDSTDTQYF
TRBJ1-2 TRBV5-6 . TGTGCCAGCAGCGGAATGACAGGAGTTCTTAACTATGGCTACACCTTC CASSGMTGVLNYGYTF
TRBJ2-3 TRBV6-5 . TGTGCCAGCAGTTACTCTCCCGCTACCACCACAGATACGCAGTATTTT CASSYSPATTTDTQYF
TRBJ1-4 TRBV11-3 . TGTGCCAGCAGCTTAGATTATAGCGCGAGGAATGAAAAACTGTTTTTT CASSLDYSARNEKLFF
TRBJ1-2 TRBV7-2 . TGTGCCAGCAGCTTTGGGGGACTTTATGGCTACACCTTC CASSFGGLYGYTF
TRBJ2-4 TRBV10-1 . TGCGCCAGCAGTGAAGGGGGATTAGCCAAAAACATTCAGTACTTC CASSEGGLAKNIQYF
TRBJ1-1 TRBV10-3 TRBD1 TGTGCCATCAGGGGACAGGTGAACACTGAAGCTTTCTTT CAIRGQVNTEAFF
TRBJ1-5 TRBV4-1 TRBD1 TGCGCCAGCAGCCAAGTGGGACAGGGGGGCAATCAGCCCCAGCATTTT CASSQVGQGGNQPQHF
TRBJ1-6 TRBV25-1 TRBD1 TGTGCCAGCAGTGATATCCCAGGGGGCGGGAATTCACCCCTCCACTTT CASSDIPGGGNSPLHF
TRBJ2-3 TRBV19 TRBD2 TGTGCCAGTAGCTTAGCGGGAGCTTCGTTGAGCACAGATACGCAGTATTTT CASSLAGASLSTDTQYF
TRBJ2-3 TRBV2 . TGTGCCAGCAGGGTACAGGGCGCTTTCACAGATACGCAGTATTTT CASRVQGAFTDTQYF
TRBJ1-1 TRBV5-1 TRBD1 TGCGCCAGCAGCTTACAGGGGACGGGGGACACTGAAGCTTTCTTT CASSLQGTGDTEAFF
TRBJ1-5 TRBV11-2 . TGTGCCAGCAGCTTAGATCGTAGCAATCAGCCCCAGCATTTT CASSLDRSNQPQHF
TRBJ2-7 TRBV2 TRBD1 TGTGCCAGCGGGACAGGGGCTGTCCCCTACGAGCAGTACTTC CASGTGAVPYEQYF
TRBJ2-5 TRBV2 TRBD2 TGTGCCAGCAGTTCGAGGACTAGCAGGGAGACCCAGTACTTC CASSSRTSRETQYF
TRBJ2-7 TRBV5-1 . TGCGCCAGCAGCTTGTTGGCGTCGGGACTTACCGTCTCCTACGAGCAGTACTTC CASSLLASGLTVSYEQYF
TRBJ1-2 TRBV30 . TGTGCCTGGAGACGACTTAACTATGGCTACACCTTC CAWRRLNYGYTF
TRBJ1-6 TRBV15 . TGTGCCACCAGCAGAGGAGGATTATATAATTCACCCCTCCACTTT CATSRGGLYNSPLHF
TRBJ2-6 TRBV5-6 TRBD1 TGTGCCAGCAGCCTAGCCGGGACAGGGGCCGGGGCCAACGTCCTGACTTTC CASSLAGTGAGANVLTF
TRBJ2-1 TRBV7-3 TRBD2 TGTGCCAGCAGCTTACCCAGCAGACTAGCGGGAGGTTACAATGAGCAGTTCTTC CASSLPSRLAGGYNEQFF
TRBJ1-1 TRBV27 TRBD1 TGTGCCAGCAGTTTACGGCAGGGGGCGCTGGCTTTCTTT CASSLRQGALAFF
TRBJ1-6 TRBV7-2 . TGTGCCAGCAGCTGGGGGGGCGGGGGAATGAATTCACCCCTCCACTTT CASSWGGGGMNSPLHF
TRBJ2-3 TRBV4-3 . TGCGCCAGCAGCCAAGATCTCGGCCTAGGAACCGATACGCAGTATTTT CASSQDLGLGTDTQYF
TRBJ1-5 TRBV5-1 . TGCGCCAGCAGCTTCCTTGACAGTTTCAATCAGCCCCAGCATTTT CASSFLDSFNQPQHF
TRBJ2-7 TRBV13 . TGTGCCAGCAGCCTCGGACCGGGAGAATTCTACGAGCAGTACTTC CASSLGPGEFYEQYF
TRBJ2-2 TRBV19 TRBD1 TGTGCCAGTAGTCCGCGGGACAGGGTGTTCACCGGGGAGCTGTTTTTT CASSPRDRVFTGELFF
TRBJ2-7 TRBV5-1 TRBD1 TGCGCCAGCAGCGCCTCTGATATGACAGGGCGCTACGAGCAGTACTTC CASSASDMTGRYEQYF
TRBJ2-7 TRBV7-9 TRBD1 TGTGCCAGCTCAACTTGGACAGGGGAGGACGAGCAGTACTTC CASSTWTGEDEQYF
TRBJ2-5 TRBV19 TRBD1 TGTGCCAGTAGCCTACAGGGGCTAAGGGATAATGGAGAGACCCAGTACTTC CASSLQGLRDNGETQYF
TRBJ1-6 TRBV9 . TGTGCCAGCAGCAACCCCAGGGGTAATTCACCCCTCCACTTT CASSNPRGNSPLHF
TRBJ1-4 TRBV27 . TGTGCCAGCAGTCCCCCCCCCGATGAAAAACTGTTTTTT CASSPPPDEKLFF
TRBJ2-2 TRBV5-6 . TGTGCCAGCAGCTTCTTTAGTGCGGAGAGGCTGTTTTTT CASSFFSAERLFF
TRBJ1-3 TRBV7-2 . TGTGCCAGCAGCCCTTGGGACTTCTCTGGAAACACCATATATTTT CASSPWDFSGNTIYF
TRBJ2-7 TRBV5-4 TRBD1 TGTGCCAGCAGCTTGGTCCGGGACAGCAATTCCTACGAGCAGTACTTC CASSLVRDSNSYEQYF
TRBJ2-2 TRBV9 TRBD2 TGTGCCAGCAGCGTCCTAGCGGGAACCACCGGGGAGCTGTTTTTT CASSVLAGTTGELFF
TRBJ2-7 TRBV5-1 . TGCGCCAGCAGCTCATCCTACGAGCAGTACTTC CASSSSYEQYF
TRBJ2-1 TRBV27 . TGTGCCAGCAGTTCCCTCCTTACGGGCTCCTACAATGAGCAGTTCTTC CASSSLLTGSYNEQFF
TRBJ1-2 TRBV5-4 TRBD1 TGTGCCAGCAGCTGGGGACAGGTCTACACCTTC CASSWGQVYTF
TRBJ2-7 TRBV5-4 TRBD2 TGTGCCAGCACCATCGCCGGGACTACATCCTACGAGCAGTACTTC CASTIAGTTSYEQYF
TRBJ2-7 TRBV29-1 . TGCAGCGTTGAAGCGAAAGGGGAAGGCGAGCAGTACTTC CSVEAKGEGEQYF